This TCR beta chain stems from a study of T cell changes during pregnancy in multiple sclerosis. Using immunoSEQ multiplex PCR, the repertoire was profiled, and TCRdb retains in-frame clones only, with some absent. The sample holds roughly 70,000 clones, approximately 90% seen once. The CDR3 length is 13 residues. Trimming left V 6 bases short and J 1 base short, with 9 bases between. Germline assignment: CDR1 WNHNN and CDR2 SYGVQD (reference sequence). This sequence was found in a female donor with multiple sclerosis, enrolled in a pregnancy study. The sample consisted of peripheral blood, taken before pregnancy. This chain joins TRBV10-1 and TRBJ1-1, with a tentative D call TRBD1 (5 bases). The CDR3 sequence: CASSLQANTEAFF. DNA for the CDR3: TGCGCCAGCAGCCTACAGGCGAACACTGAAGCTTTCTTT.